Following are 23 T cell receptor beta chains from one sample sequenced in a study of blood T cell repertoires in COVID-19. Only in-frame clones appear in the TCRdb table, and some are missing; sequencing was by immunoSEQ multiplex PCR. The sample holds 35,000 to 50,000 clones, approximately 81% seen once. The source material was peripheral blood. The receptor set was obtained from a man in his sixties in a cohort sampled during active COVID-19.

This chain connects TRBV14 to TRBJ2-5; 11 nucleotides line up with TRBD1. V shed 3 bases and J 5 bases; nucleotides not matched to a gene: 8. The CDR3 is 16 amino acids. Per the germline V gene, CDR1 is SGHDN and CDR2 is FVKESK. This CDR3 reads CASSQEGQGGLETQYF. CDR3 nucleotide sequence: TGTGCCAGCAGCCAGGAGGGACAGGGGGGATTGGAGACCCAGTACTTC.

This clone was counted once. V and J are TRBV6-5 and TRBJ2-2; 10 positions agree with TRBD2. The CDR3 spans 15 residues. CDR1 and CDR2 (germline): MNHEY, SVGAGI. V dropped 7 bases and J dropped 0; count of bases not matched to a gene: 2. The CDR3 DNA reads TGTGCCAGCAACCTAGCGGGAGCGAACACCGGGGAGCTGTTTTTT. Amino acid sequence: CASNLAGANTGELFF.

The rearrangement uses TRBV5-6 and TRBJ1-5; D remains unclear. This CDR3 is built from 13 residues. V was clipped by 3 bases and J by 3 bases, with 7 bases between them. Germline assignment: CDR1 SGHDT and CDR2 YYEEEE. The CDR3 is CASSSRINQPQHF. Here the CDR3 DNA reads TGTGCCAGCAGCTCCCGTATCAATCAGCCCCAGCATTTT.

Only a few counts were recorded for this clone. V usage is TRBV6-6 and J usage is TRBJ1-3; D remains ambiguous. The CDR3 runs to 14 residues. Germline loops: CDR1 MNHNY, CDR2 SVGAGI (reference sequence). Trimming left V 7 bases short and J 7 bases short, with 17 bases between. The CDR3 loop reads CASTDSRGYNTIYF. DNA for the CDR3: TGTGCCAGCACCGATTCCAGAGGTTACAACACCATATATTTT.

The chain couples TRBV11-2 to TRBJ1-3; D remains ambiguous. The CDR3 is 14 residues long. V was cut by 1 base and J by 2 bases, with 6 bases left in between. The germline V gene encodes CDR1 SGHAT and CDR2 FQNNGV. The DNA of the CDR3 is TGTGCCAGCAGCTTAGGGACTGCTGGAAACACCATATATTTT. Translation: CASSLGTAGNTIYF.

V and J are TRBV6-5 and TRBJ2-3, with 12 positions matching TRBD2. Germline V gives CDR1 MNHEY, CDR2 SVGAGI. Trimming cost V 5 bases and J 7 bases; bases outside gene matches: 4. The CDR3 is made up of 14 amino acids. The CDR3 sequence is CASSLTSGGNTQYF. The CDR3 DNA sequence: TGTGCCAGCAGTCTGACTAGCGGGGGTAATACGCAGTATTTT.

This clone has just one count. The chain couples TRBV5-3 to TRBJ1-3; 10 positions agree with TRBD1. TRBV5-3 is an ORF; its function is uncertain. The CDR3 runs to 15 residues. Unmatched junction bases numbered 3, after V lost 3 bases and J lost 3 bases. CDR3 amino acids: CARSWRTGGGNTIYF. The CDR3 DNA sequence: TGTGCCAGAAGCTGGCGGACAGGGGGTGGAAACACCATATATTTT.

This rearrangement joins TRBV5-1 to TRBJ2-1; 7 bases are shared with TRBD1. After removal of 4 bases from V and 7 bases from J, the junction contained 5 bases not matched to a gene. CDR1 SGHRS and CDR2 YFSETQ come from the germline V gene. The CDR3 runs to 13 residues. CDR3 residues: CASSLDRENEQFF. The CDR3 region has the DNA TGCGCCAGCAGCCTCGACAGGGAAAATGAGCAGTTCTTC. Variable domain in full (rest from reference TRBV5-1 and TRBJ2-1): KAGVTQTPRYLIKTRGQQVTLSCSPISGHRSVSWYQQTPGQGLQFLFEYFSETQRNKGNFPGRFSGRQFSNSRSEMNVSTLELGDSALYLCASSLDRENEQFFGPGTRLTVL.

This clone occurred a few times. The chain employs TRBV4-3 and TRBJ1-2; TRBD1 matches at 7 bases. Germline loops: CDR1 LGHNA, CDR2 YSLEER. This CDR3 spans 15 amino acids. Germline trimming cut 0 bases from V and 8 bases from J; bases unmatched to any gene: 9. This CDR3 is CASSQEKGARQGYTF. The CDR3 DNA is TGCGCCAGCAGCCAAGAAAAGGGGGCGCGGCAGGGCTACACCTTC.

The chain uses TRBV6-5 and TRBJ2-1; 9 bases are shared with TRBD2. The V segment lost 6 bases and the J segment 2 bases; nucleotides outside the gene matches: 5. This CDR3 is 15 amino acids long. Germline assignment: CDR1 MNHEY and CDR2 SVGAGI. CDR3 DNA: TGTGCCAGCAGGATTCGGACTAGCGCCTACAATGAGCAGTTCTTC. Its protein is CASRIRTSAYNEQFF.

This clone was detected once. The chain is built from TRBV19 and TRBJ1-5; 9 bases are a match to TRBD1. The CDR3 sequence is 16 residues long. V lost 6 bases, J lost 2 bases, and 8 bases stayed unmatched. Per the germline V gene, CDR1 is LNHDA and CDR2 is SQIVND (reference sequence). The CDR3 is CASRGTGIGGNQPQHF. In DNA form, the CDR3 reads TGTGCCAGTAGAGGGACAGGGATAGGAGGCAATCAGCCCCAGCATTTT.

This clone was recorded once. V usage is TRBV7-2 and J usage is TRBJ2-2; no clear D. Trimming took off 1 base at V and 8 bases at J, with 8 bases between the two ends. The CDR3 covers 13 residues. Germline V gene lookup returns CDR1 SGHTA and CDR2 FQGNSA. CDR3: CASSLGAVGELFF. The CDR3, as DNA: TGTGCCAGCAGCTTAGGAGCCGTGGGGGAGCTGTTTTTT.

The rearrangement joins TRBV6-1 to TRBJ2-1; 8 bases are shared with TRBD2. Germline CDR1 and CDR2: MNHNS and SASEGT. The CDR3 extends over 16 amino acids. Unmatched junction bases numbered 13, after V lost 6 bases and J lost 6 bases. The CDR3 DNA reads as TGTGCCAGCAGGGAAACCGCCGGGACTAGACTCAATGAGCAGTTCTTC. The encoded protein is CASRETAGTRLNEQFF.

The genes are TRBV7-9 and TRBJ2-1; D unresolved. Germline V gene sequence: CDR1 SEHNR, CDR2 FQNEAQ (reference sequence). The CDR3 extends over 14 amino acids. V was shortened by 2 bases and J by 15 bases, with 20 bases between the two germline ends. CDR3 nucleotide sequence: TGTGCCAGCAGCTTATCCGGGTTACTGGTGCGCACGTTCTTC. Translation: CASSLSGLLVRTFF.

V gene TRBV11-2 combines with J gene TRBJ1-1; no clear D gene. In germline, CDR1 is SGHAT, CDR2 FQNNGV. The CDR3 runs 13 residues. V was pared by 6 bases and J by 5 bases, with 13 bases between. DNA for the CDR3: TGTGCCAGCAGTACGCAACGCGGGACTGAAGCTTTCTTT. Translating gives CASSTQRGTEAFF. The whole variable domain, remainder taken from reference TRBV11-2 and TRBJ1-1, is EAGVAQSPRYKIIEKRQSVAFWCNPISGHATLYWYQQILGQGPKLLIQFQNNGVVDDSQLPKDRFSAERLKGVDSTLKIQPAKLEDSAVYLCASSTQRGTEAFFGQGTRLTVV.

This clone has just one count. The chain recombines TRBV30 with TRBJ2-1; 14 bases agree with TRBD2. The J segment lost 9 bases and the V segment lost 8 bases, leaving 9 bases of the junction unmatched. There are 14 residues in the CDR3. In germline, CDR1 is GTSNPN, CDR2 SVGIG (reference sequence). The CDR3 coding sequence is TGTGCCCGCGCGACTAGCGGGGGGGCGGGTGAGCAGTTCTTC. Residues: CARATSGGAGEQFF.

As DNA, the CDR3 is TGTGCCAGCAGTTTTACAGGGGGCAGGAATCAGCCCCAGCATTTT. Amino acid sequence: CASSFTGGRNQPQHF. The chain is built from TRBV27 and TRBJ1-5; 9 bases line up with TRBD1. Per the germline V gene, CDR1 is MNHEY and CDR2 is SMNVEV (reference sequence). CDR3 length equals 15 residues. Germline trimming cut 3 bases from V and 4 bases from J; bases unmatched to any gene: 4.

This clone occurred once. The genes are TRBV30 and TRBJ2-1; D gene uncertain. Germline lookup yields CDR1 GTSNPN and CDR2 SVGIG (reference sequence). The length of the CDR3 is 11 residues. Between the trimmed V and J ends, which lost 8 bases and 7 bases, there was a span of 12 bases. CDR3 sequence (DNA): TGTGCCGGGTTCAACGGGAATGAGCAGTTCTTC. It translates to CAGFNGNEQFF.

The chain combines TRBV28 with TRBJ2-7, with TRBD1 identical over 11 bases. This CDR3 comprises 15 residues. The junction had 7 bases not matched to a gene; V was cut back by 6 bases and J by 3 bases. Germline-derived CDR1 and CDR2 are MDHEN and SYDVKM. Here the CDR3 DNA reads TGTGCCAGCAGCCGTTCCGGGACAGGGGGCTACGAGCAGTACTTC. It encodes CASSRSGTGGYEQYF.

A single count supports this clone. J is TRBJ2-7 and V is TRBV29-1, with 8 nucleotides matching TRBD2. V shed 4 bases, J shed 4 bases, and the junction held 9 bases outside the gene matches. This CDR3 has 14 residues. Germline loops: CDR1 SQVTM, CDR2 ANQGSEA. The CDR3 region is CSVGTAGGTYEQYF. In DNA, the CDR3 is TGCAGCGTTGGTACGGCGGGAGGAACTTACGAGCAGTACTTC.

The chain recombines TRBV3-1 (or the pseudogene TRBV3-2) with TRBJ2-7; D ambiguous. The CDR3 loop spans 18 amino acids. Germline-derived CDR1 and CDR2 are LGHDT and YNNKEL (reference sequence). V lost 4 bases to trimming and J lost 5 bases, with 27 bases between them. The CDR3 DNA is TGTGCCAGCAGCCCTACTGCAACCTTTTCAAGGAACCGGGACGAGCAGTACTTC. It is translated as CASSPTATFSRNRDEQYF.

The chain couples TRBV3-1 (or the pseudogene TRBV3-2) to TRBJ2-2; TRBD2 aligns across 8 bases. Germline V lookup: CDR1 LGHDT, CDR2 YNNKEL (reference sequence). The length of the CDR3 is 13 residues. V lost 4 bases and J lost 7; bases outside the gene matches: 2. The CDR3 coding sequence is TGTGCCAGCAGCCTACTAGCGGACGGGGAGCTGTTTTTT. Encoded protein: CASSLLADGELFF.

J is TRBJ1-2 and V is TRBV2; no clear D gene. Trimming stripped 6 bases from V and 5 bases from J, with 7 bases between. Per the germline V gene, CDR1 is SNHLY and CDR2 is FYNNEI. The CDR3 runs 11 residues. The CDR3 loop is CASRDLYGYTF. CDR3 in DNA: TGTGCCAGCAGGGACTTATATGGCTACACCTTC.